This T cell receptor (beta chain) was identified in a study of T cell changes during pregnancy in multiple sclerosis. Assay: immunoSEQ multiplex PCR; the TCRdb copy retains only in-frame clones and omits some. This sample carries about 77,000 clones, 75% to 90% of them seen once, and the ten largest clones take 1.9%. The specimen comprised peripheral blood, sampled before pregnancy. The receptor comes from a female donor with multiple sclerosis, enrolled in a pregnancy study.

The CDR3 DNA sequence: TGTGCCAGCAGCTGGGGGGGGGCCGAAAGCAATCAGCCCCAGCATTTT. Translating it yields CASSWGGAESNQPQHF. The genes are TRBV7-2 and TRBJ1-5; tentatively, D is TRBD1 (6 bases). V lost 4 bases, J lost 1 base, and 14 bases lay in between. Looked up from germline, CDR1 is SGHTA and CDR2 is FQGNSA. The CDR3 consists of 16 residues.